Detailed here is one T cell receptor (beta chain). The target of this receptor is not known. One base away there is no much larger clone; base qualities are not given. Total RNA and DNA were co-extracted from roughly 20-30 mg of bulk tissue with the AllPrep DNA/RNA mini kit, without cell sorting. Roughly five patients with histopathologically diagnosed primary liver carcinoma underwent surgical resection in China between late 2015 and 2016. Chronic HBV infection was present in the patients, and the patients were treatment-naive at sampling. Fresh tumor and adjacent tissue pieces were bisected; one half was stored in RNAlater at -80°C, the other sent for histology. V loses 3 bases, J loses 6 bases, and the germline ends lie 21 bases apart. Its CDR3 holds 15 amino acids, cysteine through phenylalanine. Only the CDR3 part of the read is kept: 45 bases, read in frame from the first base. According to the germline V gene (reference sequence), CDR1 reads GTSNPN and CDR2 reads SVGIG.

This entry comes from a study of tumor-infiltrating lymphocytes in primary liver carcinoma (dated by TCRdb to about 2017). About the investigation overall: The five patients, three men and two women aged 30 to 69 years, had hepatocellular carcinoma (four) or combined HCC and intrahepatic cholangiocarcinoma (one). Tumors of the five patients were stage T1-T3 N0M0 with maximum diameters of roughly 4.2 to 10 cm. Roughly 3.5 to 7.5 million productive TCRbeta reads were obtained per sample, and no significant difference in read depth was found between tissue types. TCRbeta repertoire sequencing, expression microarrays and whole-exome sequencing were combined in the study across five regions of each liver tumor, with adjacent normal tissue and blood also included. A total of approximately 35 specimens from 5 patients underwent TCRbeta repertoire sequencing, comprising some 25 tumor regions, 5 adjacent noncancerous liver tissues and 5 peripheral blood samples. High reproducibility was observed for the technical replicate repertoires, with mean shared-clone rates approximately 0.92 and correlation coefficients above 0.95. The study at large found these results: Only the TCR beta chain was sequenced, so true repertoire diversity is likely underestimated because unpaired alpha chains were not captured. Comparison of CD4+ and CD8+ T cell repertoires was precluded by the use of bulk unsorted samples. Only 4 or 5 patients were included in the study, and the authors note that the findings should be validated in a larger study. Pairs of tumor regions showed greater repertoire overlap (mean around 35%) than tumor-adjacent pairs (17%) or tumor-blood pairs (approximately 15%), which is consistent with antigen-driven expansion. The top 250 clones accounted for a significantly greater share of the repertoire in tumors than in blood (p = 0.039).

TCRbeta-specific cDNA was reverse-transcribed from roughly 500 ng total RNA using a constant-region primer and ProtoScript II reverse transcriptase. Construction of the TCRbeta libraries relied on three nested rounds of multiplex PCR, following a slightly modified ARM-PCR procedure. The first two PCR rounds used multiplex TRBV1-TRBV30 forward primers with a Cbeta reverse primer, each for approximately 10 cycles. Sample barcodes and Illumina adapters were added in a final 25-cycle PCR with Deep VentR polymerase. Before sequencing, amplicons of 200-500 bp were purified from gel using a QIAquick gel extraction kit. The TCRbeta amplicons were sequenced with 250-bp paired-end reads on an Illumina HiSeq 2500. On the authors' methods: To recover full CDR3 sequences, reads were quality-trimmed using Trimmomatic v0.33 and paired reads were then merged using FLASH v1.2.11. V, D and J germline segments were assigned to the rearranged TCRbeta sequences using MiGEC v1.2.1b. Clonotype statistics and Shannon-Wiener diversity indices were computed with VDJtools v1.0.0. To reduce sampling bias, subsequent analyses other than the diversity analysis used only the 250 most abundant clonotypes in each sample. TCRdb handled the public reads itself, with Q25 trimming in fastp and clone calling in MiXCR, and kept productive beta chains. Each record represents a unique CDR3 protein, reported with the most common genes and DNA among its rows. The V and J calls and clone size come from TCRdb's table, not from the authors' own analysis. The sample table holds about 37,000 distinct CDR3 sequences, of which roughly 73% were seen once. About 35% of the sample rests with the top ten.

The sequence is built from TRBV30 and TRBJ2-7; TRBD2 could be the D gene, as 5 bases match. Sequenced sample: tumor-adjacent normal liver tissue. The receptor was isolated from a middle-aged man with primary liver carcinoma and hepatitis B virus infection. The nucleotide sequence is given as TGTGCCTGGAGGTCTCTCCGGAGGAAGGCAGGCGAGCAGTACTTC. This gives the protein CAWRSLRRKAGEQYF.